These 8 T cell receptor beta chains originate from one sample sequenced in a study of Ad26.COV2.S vaccination and SARS-CoV-2 variants. Treatment given: about 20 received Ad26.COV2.S at low or high dose, single or two shots; 5 received placebo; per-sample allocation not given. It was on day 63 after the first vaccine or placebo injection that samples were taken. The data were produced by immunoSEQ multiplex PCR, yet TCRdb's version contains in-frame clones alone and is incomplete. The sample shows about 480,000 clones, around 90% of them seen only once. The sample in question was peripheral blood, obtained in a trial of Ad26.COV2.S vaccine versus placebo. The source of these receptors is a person between 18 and 65 years old who received the Ad26.COV2.S COVID-19 vaccine or a placebo.

The chain carries TRBV6-1 and TRBJ1-5, with a tentative D call TRBD1 (5 bases). The CDR3 contains 15 residues. The ends were cut back, 6 bases at V and 1 base at J, with 13 bases in the middle. CDR1 is MNHNS, CDR2 SASEGT, per germline. The CDR3: CASSRHTGSNQPQHF. The CDR3 coding sequence is TGTGCCAGCAGCAGACACACAGGCAGCAATCAGCCCCAGCATTTT.

The V and J genes are TRBV9 and TRBJ2-7; D is unclear. Germline lookup yields CDR1 SGDLS and CDR2 YYNGEE. Trimming pared 3 bases from V and 0 bases from J, leaving 10 bases between. The CDR3 sequence is 14 residues long. In DNA form, the CDR3 reads TGTGCCAGCAGCGCCGTTTTAAGCTCCTACGAGCAGTACTTC. Its translation: CASSAVLSSYEQYF.

Points on this clone: Other DNA sequences in the same sample also yield this CDR3. This chain's CDR3 is CSVGGTGGETQYF. In nucleotides, the CDR3 is TGCAGCGTTGGGGGTACAGGGGGAGAGACCCAGTACTTC. The rearrangement joins TRBV29-1 to TRBJ2-5; TRBD1 matches 8 bases. CDR3 size: 13 residues. J was trimmed by 4 bases and V by 4 bases; bases with no gene match: 5. Germline V CDR1 and CDR2: SQVTM, ANQGSEA.

This clone was picked up one time. CDR3 in DNA: TGTGCCAGCAGCCAAACAGGGTTGCTCGAGGATTCACCCCTCCACTTT. Its protein is CASSQTGLLEDSPLHF. The gene calls are TRBV4-2 and TRBJ1-6; TRBD1 might be the D (6 bases). Between the trimmed V and J ends, which lost 2 bases and 8 bases, there was a span of 16 bases. In germline, CDR1 is LGHNA, CDR2 YNFKEQ. The CDR3 runs to 16 residues.

The chain employs TRBV10-3 and TRBJ1-6; D not certain. The CDR3 is made up of 14 amino acids. From germline, CDR1 is ENHRY and CDR2 SYGVKD. V lost 4 bases and J lost 9, with 13 bases in between. CDR3 region: CAISASAEGSPLHF. CDR3 sequence (DNA): TGTGCCATCAGTGCATCAGCCGAAGGTTCACCCCTCCACTTT.

In nucleotides, the CDR3 is TGTGCCAGCACGGGTGGGGCGAACACCGGGGAGCTGTTTTTT. Its translation is CASTGGANTGELFF. The J gene is TRBJ2-2, the V gene TRBV9; no firm D call. V was clipped by 6 bases and J by 0 bases, with 9 bases between them. Germline assignment: CDR1 SGDLS and CDR2 YYNGEE. The length of the CDR3 is 14 residues.

This chain joins TRBV5-1 and TRBJ1-4; no reliable D call. Trimming shortened V by 4 bases and J by 8 bases, and 15 bases separated the two germline ends. The CDR3 contains 14 residues. From germline, CDR1 is SGHRS and CDR2 YFSETQ. The CDR3 DNA reads TGCGCCAGCAGCGTCCGAGGGCCGGAGGAAAAACTGTTTTTT. It codes for CASSVRGPEEKLFF.

The chain recombines TRBV18 with TRBJ2-5; D gene unclear. Germline loops: CDR1 KGHSH, CDR2 LQKENI. V lost 0 bases and J 0 bases, leaving 11 bases between the germline ends. The CDR3 extends over 16 amino acids. The CDR3 protein is CASSPPPTAYQETQYF. The CDR3 nucleotides are TGTGCCAGCTCACCACCCCCGACGGCGTACCAAGAGACCCAGTACTTC.